This TCR beta chain was profiled in a study of control samples from healthy donors and cancer patients. CDR3 length: 16 residues. Trimming shortened V by 4 bases and J by 3 bases, and 19 bases separated the two germline ends. Per the germline V gene, CDR1 is SGHDN and CDR2 is FVKESK. The assay was immunoSEQ multiplex PCR, and TCRdb's table has in-frame clones only and misses some. The table lists about 69,000 clones, approximately 84% of them singletons. The material sequenced was PBMCs. The clonotype was recovered from a woman aged 45-65 years with lung cancer. J is TRBJ2-7 and V is TRBV14; D may match TRBD1 or TRBD2 (5 bases each). The CDR3 nucleotides are TGTGCCAGCAGCCCCTGGACCGGGGCCACCTACTACGAGCAGTACTTC. Its protein product is CASSPWTGATYYEQYF.